The clone carrying this TCR beta chain was observed a few times. Its antigen is as yet unknown. The CDR3 is made up of 15 amino acids. Germline V gives CDR1 SGHTA, CDR2 FQGNSA. Trimming cost V 1 base and J 6 bases, with 14 bases left between them. This entry is derived from a study of response to subunit inactivated influenza vaccine. Findings of the study overall: Authors suggested that a seasonal influenza vaccination recruits few new T cells each time.

TCRdb redid the calling of the RT-PCR reads with MiXCR, one entry per CDR3 protein. The repertoire holds 300,000 to 350,000 distinct CDR3 sequences, with about a fifth as singletons. The TCR comes from a man aged 50 to 75 who received an inactivated influenza vaccine. The specimen comprised PBMCs from blood, sampled roughly 20 months after vaccination. The chain joins TRBV7-2 to TRBJ2-3; no firm D call. The CDR3: CASSLEFGFPDTQYF. CDR3 DNA: TGTGCCAGCAGCTTAGAGTTTGGGTTCCCGGATACGCAGTATTTT. The entire variable domain, with the rest obtained from reference TRBV7-2 and TRBJ2-3, is as follows: GAGVSQSPSNKVTEKGKDVELRCDPISGHTALYWYRQSLGQGLEFLIYFQGNSAPDKSGLPSDRFSAERTGGSVSTLTIQRTQQEDSAVYLCASSLEFGFPDTQYFGPGTRLTVL.